The present T cell receptor beta chain was sequenced within a study of CD8 T cells in Susac syndrome. Regarding the study as a whole: As the study acknowledged, the number of individuals in its TCR sequencing and HLA analysis was relatively small.

Germline V gene data show CDR1 as SGHTA and CDR2 as FQGNSA. The CDR3 spans 14 residues. J lost 3 bases, V lost 4 bases, and 3 bases had no gene match. RNA was extracted with the RNeasy kit, and a quantity of about 0.45 to 1 ug was reverse transcribed using random hexamers. With immunoSEQ multiplex PCR, TCR beta CDR3 was amplified across 54 Vbeta and 13 Jbeta. TCRdb re-derived calls from the immunoSEQ multiplex PCR reads in MiXCR, one entry per CDR3 protein. Of approximately 160,000 distinct CDR3 sequences listed, around 90% were seen once; the top ten hold about 0.073%. On this clonotype itself: The antigen remains unidentified.

Sequenced: CD4+ T cells from PBMCs. This chain connects TRBV7-2 to TRBJ2-5; 9 positions agree with TRBD1. The clonotype was recovered from a human donor in good health. The chain's CDR3 is CASSYRGQKETQYF. The CDR3 DNA sequence: TGTGCCAGCAGCTACAGGGGGCAGAAAGAGACCCAGTACTTC.